This T cell receptor (beta chain) was captured by sequencing in a study of blood T cells in healthy people across ages (dated by TCRdb to the mid-2010s). In the study overall: In model experiments, roughly one uniquely barcoded TCR beta cDNA molecule per two T cells was captured by template switching. Using deep sequencing normalized with unique cDNA molecular identifiers, the study measured how TCR beta repertoire diversity changes with age. The study analyzed two additional independent replicas of 1 million unique cDNA reads from the same blood draw for two donors, one aged 18 to 30 and one aged 80 or older. The donors were divided into four age groups: young (average around 16 years), middle-aged (approximately 39), aged (approximately 62) and long-lived (about 80). To avoid experimental bias, donors of different ages were spread randomly across the sequencing lanes. Overall study results and their limits: Estimates of total diversity based on one million sequenced T cells were regarded as lower bounds and as underestimates. The long-lived group showed more naive CD4+ T cells, fewer expanded clones and increased TCR diversity than the aged group, suggesting age selection. Observed TCR beta diversity correlated strongly with the percentage of naive T cells measured by flow cytometry. Because profiling used bulk unsorted PBMCs, naive and antigen-experienced compartments could not be compared conclusively. The CMV infection status of donors was not known, potentially confounding age-related changes in expanded clonotypes. As age increased, observed TCR beta diversity per million T cells dropped in a roughly linear way, and a significant reduction was already evident by age 40.

The receptor library was made with 5' RACE. The sequencer was an Illumina HiSeq 2500. A second roughly 7 to 11 cycle PCR used a sample-barcoded 5' primer and a J-beta primer mix. A unique molecular identifier was introduced onto each TCR beta cDNA molecule by a template-switch 5' adaptor carrying 12 random nucleotides. Each sample yielded at least 2.5 million CDR3-containing paired-end reads. First-strand cDNA synthesis was performed from all RNA using the Mint cDNA synthesis kit, with priming by a TRBC-specific oligonucleotide. Following uracil-DNA glycosylase treatment, all cDNA underwent a first 18-cycle PCR with the universal primers M1SS and BC2_uni_R. From the authors' description of their analysis: Each sample was normalized by randomly selecting 1 million high-quality reads, each carrying a distinct molecular identifier. Reads sharing molecular identifiers were discarded rather than binned into consensus sequences. MiTCR, with a Q25 quality threshold and the strictest error-elimination algorithm, was used for CDR3 identification, clonotype clustering and error correction. A nonparametric unseen species model using Euler transformation provided a lower-bound estimate of total TCR beta diversity. In-frame beta chains were kept once TCRdb had trimmed the public reads at Q25 with fastp and called clones with MiXCR. Entries that share a CDR3 protein sequence are merged under the most common genes and DNA. The V and J calls follow TCRdb's processing rather than the paper's. The sample contains about 1.6 million distinct CDR3 sequences, around 35% of them found a single time. The top ten hold about 11% of the sample.

This clonotype was observed a few times. The specificity of this receptor is unknown. No base quality information exists; no much larger clone differs at one position. Including the terminal cysteine and phenylalanine, the CDR3 comprises 16 residues. Of all the DNA, just the CDR3 is kept, 48 bases in frame from base 1. V has 2 bases trimmed and J has 7 bases trimmed; junction bases matching no gene number 8. Per the germline V gene, SNHLY is the CDR1 and FYNNEI is the CDR2. The donors were 40 or so Caucasian individuals from Russia, aged roughly 6 to 100 years, who were systemically healthy. Each donor gave roughly 9 milliliters of peripheral blood, drawn into EDTA-treated Vacutainer tubes. Ficoll-Paque density-gradient centrifugation was used to isolate PBMCs, with at least 6.5 million per sample. Total RNA, at least 6 micrograms per sample, was extracted from PBMCs with Trizol reagent. Naive CD45RAhigh/CD27high T cell percentages were measured by flow cytometry on a PBMC aliquot from every donor.

The chain was built from TRBV2 and TRBJ2-1, with 10 bases matching TRBD1. The sequencing sample was made of blood. The source is a woman aged 25 to 39 in good health. The DNA reads as follows: TGTGCCAGCAGTGAAACACCGGGACAGGGGTTTAATGAGCAGTTCTTC. This gives the protein CASSETPGQGFNEQFF.